The clone carrying this T cell receptor beta chain has a count of ten or more. Its antigen is still unknown. Individual cDNA molecules received unique molecular identifiers during library preparation. TCRdb redid the calling of the 5' RACE reads with MiXCR, one entry per CDR3 protein. The sample includes 50,000 to 75,000 distinct CDR3 sequences, more than 5.5% of them seen just once. These data belong to a study of early T cells in non-severe SARS-CoV-2 infection. Whole-study context: Chains stayed unpaired after sequencing of bulk RNA from unsorted whole blood. Findings and caveats of the study: Private and CD4 specificities were missed by VDJdb matching, skewed to anti-spike CD8.

The CDR3 extends over 15 amino acids. V lost 1 base to trimming and J lost 5 bases, with 14 bases between them. Germline V lookup: CDR1 SQVTM, CDR2 ANQGSEA. Sample: whole blood, taken at baseline. The receptor comes from an adult who was a healthcare worker with PCR-confirmed SARS-CoV-2 infection or an uninfected control (not recorded which). This rearrangement joins TRBV29-1 to TRBJ2-2; the D gene is possibly TRBD2 (5 bases). CDR3 coding DNA: TGCAGCGTTGAAGGAGTGGGAGTGGGGACCGGGGAGCTGTTTTTT. Translating gives CSVEGVGVGTGELFF.